This T cell receptor beta chain was recovered during a study of identical twins. Study-wide points: It was possible that invariant MAIT and iNKT cells partly confounded the zero-insertion analyses.

This clonotype was seen at least ten times. Antigen: not known. MiXCR, applied by TCRdb to the 5' RACE reads, yields one record per CDR3 protein. The sample has roughly 690,000 distinct CDR3 sequences; 21% are singletons. These data were likewise used in another study, on T cells expressing NK-cell markers. That source adds: Of eight sequenced donors, seven were HCMV-seropositive and one HCMV-seronegative. Of the CD8+ T cell pool in several donors, about 1.0-8% was accounted for by dominant NKG2C+ clonotypes.

This clonotype was obtained from a woman under 30 in good health. Source material: PBMCs.

As DNA, the CDR3 is TGTGCCAGCAGTTATGGCGCATTCAGCAATCAGCCCCAGCATTTT. Translating gives CASSYGAFSNQPQHF. The chain recombines TRBV6-5 with TRBJ1-5; D is uncertain. The germline V gene has CDR1 MNHEY and CDR2 SVGAGI. Between the trimmed V and J ends, which lost 3 bases and 1 base, there was a span of 10 bases. This CDR3 is 15 amino acids long.